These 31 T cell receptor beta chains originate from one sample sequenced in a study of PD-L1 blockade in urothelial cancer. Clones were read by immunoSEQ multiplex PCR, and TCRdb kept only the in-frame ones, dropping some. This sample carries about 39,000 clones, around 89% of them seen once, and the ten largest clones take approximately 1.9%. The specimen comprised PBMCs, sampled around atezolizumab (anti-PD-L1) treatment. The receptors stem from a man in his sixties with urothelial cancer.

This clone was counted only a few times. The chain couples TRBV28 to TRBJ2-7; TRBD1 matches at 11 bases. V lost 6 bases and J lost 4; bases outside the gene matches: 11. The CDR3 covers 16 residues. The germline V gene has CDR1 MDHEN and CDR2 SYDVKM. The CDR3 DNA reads TGTGCCAGCAGGCCAGGGGGGACAGGGGGATTTTACGAGCAGTACTTC. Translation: CASRPGGTGGFYEQYF.

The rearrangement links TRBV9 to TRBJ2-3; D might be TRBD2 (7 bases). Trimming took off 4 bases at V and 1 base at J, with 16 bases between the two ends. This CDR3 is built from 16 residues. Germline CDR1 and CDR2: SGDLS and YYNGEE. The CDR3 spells CASSLMGGGGTDTQYF. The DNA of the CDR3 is TGTGCCAGCAGCCTTATGGGGGGGGGCGGCACAGATACGCAGTATTTT.

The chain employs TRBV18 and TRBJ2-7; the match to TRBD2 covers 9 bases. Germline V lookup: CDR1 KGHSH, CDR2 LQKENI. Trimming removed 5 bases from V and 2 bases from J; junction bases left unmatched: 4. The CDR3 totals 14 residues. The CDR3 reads CASSGLAGTYEQYF. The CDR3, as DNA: TGTGCCAGCTCAGGGCTAGCGGGGACCTACGAGCAGTACTTC. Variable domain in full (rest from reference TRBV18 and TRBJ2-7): NAGVMQNPRHLVRRRGQEARLRCSPMKGHSHVYWYRQLPEEGLKFMVYLQKENIIDESGMPKERFSAEFPKEGPSILRIQQVVRGDSAAYFCASSGLAGTYEQYFGPGTRLTVT.

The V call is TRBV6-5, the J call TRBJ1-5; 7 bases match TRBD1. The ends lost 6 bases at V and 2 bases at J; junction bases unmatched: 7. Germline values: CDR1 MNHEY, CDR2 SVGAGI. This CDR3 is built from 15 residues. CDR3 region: CASRRDSVGNQPQHF. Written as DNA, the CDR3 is TGTGCCAGCAGACGGGACAGTGTGGGCAATCAGCCCCAGCATTTT.

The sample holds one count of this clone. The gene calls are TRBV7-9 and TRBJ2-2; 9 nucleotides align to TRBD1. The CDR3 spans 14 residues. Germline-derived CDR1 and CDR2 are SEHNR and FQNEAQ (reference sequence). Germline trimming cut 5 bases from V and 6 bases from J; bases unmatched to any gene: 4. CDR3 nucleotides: TGTGCCAGCAGCCGGACAGGGGATCCCGGGGAGCTGTTTTTT. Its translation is CASSRTGDPGELFF.

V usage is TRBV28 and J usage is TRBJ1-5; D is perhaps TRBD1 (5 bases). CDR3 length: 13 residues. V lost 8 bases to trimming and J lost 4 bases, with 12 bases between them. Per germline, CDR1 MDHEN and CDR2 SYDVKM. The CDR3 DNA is TGTGCCAGCGTCGACAGCTTAAATCAGCCCCAGCATTTT. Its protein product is CASVDSLNQPQHF.

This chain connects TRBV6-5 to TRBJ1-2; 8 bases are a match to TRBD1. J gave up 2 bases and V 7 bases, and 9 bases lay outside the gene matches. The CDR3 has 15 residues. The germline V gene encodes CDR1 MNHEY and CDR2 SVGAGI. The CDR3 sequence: CASTRTGTINYGYTF. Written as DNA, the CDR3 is TGTGCCAGCACCCGGACAGGGACGATCAACTATGGCTACACCTTC.

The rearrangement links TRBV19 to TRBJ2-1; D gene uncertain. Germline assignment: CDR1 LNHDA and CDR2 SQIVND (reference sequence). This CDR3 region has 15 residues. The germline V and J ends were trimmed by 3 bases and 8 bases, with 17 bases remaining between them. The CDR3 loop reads CASSIRLSERDEQFF. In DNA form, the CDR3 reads TGTGCCAGTAGTATTAGGCTATCGGAACGGGATGAGCAGTTCTTC.

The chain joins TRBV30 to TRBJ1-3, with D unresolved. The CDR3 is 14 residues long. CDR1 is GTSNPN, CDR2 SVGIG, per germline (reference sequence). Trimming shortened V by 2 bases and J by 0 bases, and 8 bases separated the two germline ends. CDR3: CAWSTGSSGNTIYF. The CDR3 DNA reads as TGTGCCTGGAGTACCGGGAGCTCTGGAAACACCATATATTTT.

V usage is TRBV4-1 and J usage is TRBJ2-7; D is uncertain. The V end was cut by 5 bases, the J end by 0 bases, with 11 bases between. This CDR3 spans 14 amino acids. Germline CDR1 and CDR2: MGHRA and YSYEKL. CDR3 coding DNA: TGCGCCAGCAGCTACGACTCGATCTCCTACGAGCAGTACTTC. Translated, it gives CASSYDSISYEQYF.

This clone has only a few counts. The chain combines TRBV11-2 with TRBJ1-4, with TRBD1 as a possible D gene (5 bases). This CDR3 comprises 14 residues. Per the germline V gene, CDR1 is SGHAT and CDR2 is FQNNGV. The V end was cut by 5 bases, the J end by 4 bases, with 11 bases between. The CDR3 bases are TGTGCCAGCAGCGACTGGAGGGGTAATGAAAAACTGTTTTTT. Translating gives CASSDWRGNEKLFF.

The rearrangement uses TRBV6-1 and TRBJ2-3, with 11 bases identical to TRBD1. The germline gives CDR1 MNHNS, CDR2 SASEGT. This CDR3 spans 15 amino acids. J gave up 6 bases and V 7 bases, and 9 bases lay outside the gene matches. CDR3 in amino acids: CASTLGQGAGDTQYF. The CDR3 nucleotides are TGTGCCAGCACCCTAGGACAGGGGGCAGGCGATACGCAGTATTTT.

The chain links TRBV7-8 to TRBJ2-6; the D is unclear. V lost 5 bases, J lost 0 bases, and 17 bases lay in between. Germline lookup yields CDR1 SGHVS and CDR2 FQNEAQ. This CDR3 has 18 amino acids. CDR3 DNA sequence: TGTGCCAGCAGCCCAAACCGGGTGTACTTCTCTGGGGCCAACGTCCTGACTTTC. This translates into CASSPNRVYFSGANVLTF. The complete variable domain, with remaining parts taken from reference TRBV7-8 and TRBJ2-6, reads GAGVSQSPRYKVAKRGQDVALRCDPISGHVSLFWYQQALGQGPEFLTYFQNEAQLDKSGLPSDRFFAERPEGSVSTLKIQRTQQEDSAVYLCASSPNRVYFSGANVLTFGAGSRLTVL.

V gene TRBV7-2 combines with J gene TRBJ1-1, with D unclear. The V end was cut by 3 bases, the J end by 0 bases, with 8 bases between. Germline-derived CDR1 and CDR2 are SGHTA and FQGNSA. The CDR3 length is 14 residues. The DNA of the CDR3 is TGTGCCAGCAGCTTGACACTTATGAACACTGAAGCTTTCTTT. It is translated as CASSLTLMNTEAFF.

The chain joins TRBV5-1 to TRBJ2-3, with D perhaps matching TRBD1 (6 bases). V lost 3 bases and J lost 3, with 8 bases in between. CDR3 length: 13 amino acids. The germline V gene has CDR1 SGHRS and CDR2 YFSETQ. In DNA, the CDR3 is TGCGCCAGCAGCTCCCAGGGGACAGATACGCAGTATTTT. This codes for CASSSQGTDTQYF.

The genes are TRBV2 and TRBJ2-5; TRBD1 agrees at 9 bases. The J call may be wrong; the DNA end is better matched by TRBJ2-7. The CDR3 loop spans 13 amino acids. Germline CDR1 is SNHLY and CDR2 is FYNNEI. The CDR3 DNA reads TGTGCCAGCAGTGGGACAGGGGTTGACGAGCAGTACTTC. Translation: CASSGTGVDEQYF.

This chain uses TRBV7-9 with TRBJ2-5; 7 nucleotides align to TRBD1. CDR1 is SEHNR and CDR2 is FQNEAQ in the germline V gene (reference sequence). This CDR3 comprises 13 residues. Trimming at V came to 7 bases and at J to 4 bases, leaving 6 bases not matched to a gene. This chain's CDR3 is CASNPQGRETQYF. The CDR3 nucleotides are TGTGCCAGCAACCCACAGGGGAGAGAGACCCAGTACTTC.

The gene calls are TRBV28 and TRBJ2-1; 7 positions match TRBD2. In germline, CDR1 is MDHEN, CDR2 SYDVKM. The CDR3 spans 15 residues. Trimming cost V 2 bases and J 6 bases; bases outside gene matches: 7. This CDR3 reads CASSLTSGVLNEQFF. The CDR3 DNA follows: TGTGCCAGCAGTTTAACCAGCGGGGTTCTCAATGAGCAGTTCTTC.

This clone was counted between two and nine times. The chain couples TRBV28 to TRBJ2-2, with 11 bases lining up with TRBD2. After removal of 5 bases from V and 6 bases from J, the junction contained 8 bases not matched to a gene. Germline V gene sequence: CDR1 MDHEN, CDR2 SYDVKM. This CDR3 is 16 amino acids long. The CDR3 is CASSLGTSGRPGELFF. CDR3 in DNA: TGTGCCAGCAGTCTCGGGACTAGCGGTCGCCCCGGGGAGCTGTTTTTT.

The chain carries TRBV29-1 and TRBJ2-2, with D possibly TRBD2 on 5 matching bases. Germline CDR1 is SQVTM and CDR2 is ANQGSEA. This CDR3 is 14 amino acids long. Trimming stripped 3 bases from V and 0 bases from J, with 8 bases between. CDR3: CSVDDSANTGELFF. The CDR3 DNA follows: TGCAGCGTTGATGATAGCGCGAACACCGGGGAGCTGTTTTTT.

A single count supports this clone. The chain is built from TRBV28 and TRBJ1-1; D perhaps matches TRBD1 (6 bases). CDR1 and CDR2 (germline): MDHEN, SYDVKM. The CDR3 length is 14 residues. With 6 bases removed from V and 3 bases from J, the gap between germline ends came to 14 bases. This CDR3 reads CASRLRGLDTEAFF. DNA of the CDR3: TGTGCCAGCAGACTAAGGGGGTTGGACACTGAAGCTTTCTTT.

The CDR3 protein is CASSPTGLQETQYF. As DNA, the CDR3 is TGTGCCAGCTCCCCGACAGGGCTCCAAGAGACCCAGTACTTC. This sequence joins TRBV7-8 and TRBJ2-5; the match to TRBD1 covers 7 bases. J was trimmed by 1 base and V by 8 bases; bases with no gene match: 7. The CDR3 runs to 14 residues. Germline V lookup: CDR1 SGHVS, CDR2 FQNEAQ.

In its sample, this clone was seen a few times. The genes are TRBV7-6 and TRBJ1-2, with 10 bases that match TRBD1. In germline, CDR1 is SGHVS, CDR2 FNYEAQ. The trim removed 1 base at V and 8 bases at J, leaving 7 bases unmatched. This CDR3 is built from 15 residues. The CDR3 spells CASSLDLGQGGGYTF. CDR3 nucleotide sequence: TGTGCCAGCAGCTTAGACCTAGGACAGGGGGGAGGCTACACCTTC. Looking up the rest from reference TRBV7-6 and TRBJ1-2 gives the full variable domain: GAGVSQSPRYKVTKRGQDVALRCDPISGHVSLYWYRQALGQGPEFLTYFNYEAQQDKSGLPNDRFSAERPEGSISTLTIQRTEQRDSAMYRCASSLDLGQGGGYTFGSGTRLTVV.

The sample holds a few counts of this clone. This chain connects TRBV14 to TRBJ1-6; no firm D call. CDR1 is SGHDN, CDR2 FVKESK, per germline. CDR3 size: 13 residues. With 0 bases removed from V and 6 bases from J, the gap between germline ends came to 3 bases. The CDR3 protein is CASSQDGNSPLHF. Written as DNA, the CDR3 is TGTGCCAGCAGCCAAGACGGTAATTCACCCCTCCACTTT.

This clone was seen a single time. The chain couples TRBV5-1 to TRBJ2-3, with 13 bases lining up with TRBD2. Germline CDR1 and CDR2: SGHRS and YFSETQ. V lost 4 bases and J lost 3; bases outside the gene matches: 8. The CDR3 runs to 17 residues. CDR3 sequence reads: CASSRTSGRAGTDTQYF. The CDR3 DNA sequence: TGCGCCAGCAGCCGAACTAGCGGGAGGGCAGGGACAGATACGCAGTATTTT.

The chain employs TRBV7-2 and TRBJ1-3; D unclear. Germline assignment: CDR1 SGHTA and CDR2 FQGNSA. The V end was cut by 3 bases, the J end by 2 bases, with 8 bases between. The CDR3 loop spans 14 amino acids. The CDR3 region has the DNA TGTGCCAGCAGCTTTCGGGATGCTGGAAACACCATATATTTT. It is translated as CASSFRDAGNTIYF.

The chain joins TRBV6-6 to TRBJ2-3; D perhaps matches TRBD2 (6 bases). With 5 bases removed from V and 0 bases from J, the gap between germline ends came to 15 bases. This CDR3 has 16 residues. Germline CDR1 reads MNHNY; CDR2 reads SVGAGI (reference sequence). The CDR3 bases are TGTGCCAGCAGTGACTTCGGGAGCCCGAGCACAGATACGCAGTATTTT. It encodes CASSDFGSPSTDTQYF.

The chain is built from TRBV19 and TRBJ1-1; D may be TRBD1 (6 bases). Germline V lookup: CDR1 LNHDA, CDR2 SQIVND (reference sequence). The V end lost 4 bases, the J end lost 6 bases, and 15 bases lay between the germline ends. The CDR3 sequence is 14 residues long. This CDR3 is CASSTRTATSEAFF. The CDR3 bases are TGTGCCAGTAGTACCAGGACAGCCACCTCTGAAGCTTTCTTT.

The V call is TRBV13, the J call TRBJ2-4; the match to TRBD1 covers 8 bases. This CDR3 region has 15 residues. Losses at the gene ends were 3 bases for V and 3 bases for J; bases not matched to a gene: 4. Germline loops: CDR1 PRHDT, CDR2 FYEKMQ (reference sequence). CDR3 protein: CASSFQGAGKNIQYF. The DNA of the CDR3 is TGTGCCAGCAGCTTCCAGGGGGCAGGCAAAAACATTCAGTACTTC. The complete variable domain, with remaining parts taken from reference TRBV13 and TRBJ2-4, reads AAGVIQSPRHLIKEKRETATLKCYPIPRHDTVYWYQQGPGQDPQFLISFYEKMQSDKGSIPDRFSAQQFSDYHSELNMSSLELGDSALYFCASSFQGAGKNIQYFGAGTRLSVL.

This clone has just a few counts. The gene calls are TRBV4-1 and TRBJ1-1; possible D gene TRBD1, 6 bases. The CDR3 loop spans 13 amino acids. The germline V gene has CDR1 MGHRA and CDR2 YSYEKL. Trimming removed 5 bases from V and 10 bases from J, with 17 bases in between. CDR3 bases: TGCGCCAGCAGCGCCACACAGGGAATCGGAGCTTTCTTT. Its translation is CASSATQGIGAFF.

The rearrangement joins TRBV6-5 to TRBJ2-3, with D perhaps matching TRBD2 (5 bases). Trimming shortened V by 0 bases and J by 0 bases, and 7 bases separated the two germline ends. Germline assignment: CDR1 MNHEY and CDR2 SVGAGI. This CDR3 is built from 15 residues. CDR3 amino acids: CASSYSEASTDTQYF. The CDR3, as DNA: TGTGCCAGCAGTTACTCGGAGGCTAGCACAGATACGCAGTATTTT.